The entry below describes one TCR beta chain. The antigen is not known. This specimen comes from a study of identical twins. General study points: Models underpredicted monozygotic twin sharing of out-of-frame TCR alpha. Twins' excess sharing was less marked for out-of-frame beta sequences. The study drew conclusions from cross-sectional statistical analysis, not from following the same donors.

Germline assignment: CDR1 SGHRS and CDR2 YFSETQ. The CDR3 totals 15 residues. With 6 bases removed from V and 4 bases from J, the gap between germline ends came to 19 bases. The cDNA had a unique molecular identifier and a template-switch universal primer site. One entry per CDR3 protein, called by TCRdb with MiXCR from the 5' RACE reads. The table has fewer than 800,000 distinct CDR3 sequences, under 8.5% seen once. These records were also assigned to another study, of yellow fever vaccine responses in identical twins.

The chain links TRBV5-1 to TRBJ2-5; D is unresolved. The clonotype comes from a woman in her late teens or twenties in good health. Input material: PBMCs. The CDR3: CASIKGDGGLETQYF. CDR3 in DNA: TGCGCCAGCATAAAAGGTGACGGCGGTTTAGAGACCCAGTACTTC.